This record concerns one T cell receptor (beta chain) sequence. Its antigen is unknown. No quality values exist for individual bases; no much larger clone is one base distant. The immunoSEQ hsTCRB v3.0 assay was used at survey level resolution for TRB variable region sequencing. A depth of roughly 35,000-55,000 T-cell genomes per sample was targeted for TRB sequencing. Pooled TRB libraries were sequenced on an Illumina MiSeq with a v3 150-cycle kit. From the authors' description of their analysis: Repertoire analysis was run in R within a reproducible Nextflow workflow that covered QC, data transformation and analysis. LymphoSeq2, an R package for AIRR-Seq data exploration, was used to implement custom analyses. A few samples that yielded fewer than 5000 total TRB sequences were excluded, so that about 200 HIV repertoires were analyzed. Among the 170 to 200 HIV repertoires that were kept, roughly 58 were collected before ART initiation and 120 to 140 were collected after ART initiation. Repertoires were downsampled to 5000 TRB nucleotide sequences, and summary statistics were averaged over 100 downsampling iterations. The analysis kept only TRB sequences whose CDR3 regions were at least seven amino acids long. Diversity was assessed using a clonality score derived from Shannon entropy and using the Gini coefficient. In repertoire networks, the top 5000 CDR3 amino acid sequences were linked whenever an edit distance of one separated two sequences. GLIPH2 predicted antigen specificity groups and MHC restriction for TRB CDR3 amino acid sequences. Known CMV, EBV, HIV or tissue antigen associations were flagged by matching CDR3 amino acid sequences against VDJdb and McPAS-TCR. Pre-ART, post-ART and control groups were compared with Wilcoxon signed-rank tests and Holm-Bonferroni correction. TCRdb holds this immuneACCESS table with in-frame rearrangements only. Some clones are missing; in checked studies, unresolved V genes explain under half, and the rest has no known cause. That table is the source of V, J and clone size, and D and trimming were worked out from the DNA. The sample profile shows some 25,000 clones; 80% to 90% of them were found once. The ten top clones hold roughly 15% of the sample.

The source of the sample is a study of long-term antiretroviral therapy in people with HIV (dated by TCRdb to 2022 to 2024). A note on the overall study: Collection of the earliest samples took place about a decade ahead of the 2015 WHO recommendation for immediate ART, at a time when ART was typically delayed until CD4 counts fell. A retrospective serial study tested whether changes in peripheral blood TRB repertoire composition and diversity were associated with ART initiation and durable HIV suppression. A total of about 180 cryopreserved PBMC samples were contributed to the cohort by 30 adults with confirmed HIV infection, with samples collected serially over a mean of about 6 years (range 1-12). Of the roughly 30 participants with HIV, approximately twelve were female. No cross-contamination during QIAcube processing was seen in test extractions of a monoclonal T-cell line run alongside a few dozen polyclonal samples. Study-level results and caveats: Owing to limited PBMC availability, only the TCR beta chain was sequenced, without alpha chain pairing. Inferences about post-ART repertoire changes are limited because no data were available on ART adherence, viral resistance or therapy changes. Expanded TRB clones identified before ART initiation dominated the repertoire across all time points, though the dominance fluctuated and decreased in many PLHIV after ART. ART initiation was associated with a significant increase in TRB diversity, but diversity stayed significantly below transplant donor controls even after long-term ART. CDR3 length ranges in HIV repertoires were narrower than in controls, and network structure suggested an antigen-experienced repertoire with only a slight naive shift after ART. Samples dated from the mid-2000s to the late 2010s, and the ART regimens used may be less effective than current ones. Unsorted PBMC were profiled instead of sorted CD4+ and CD8+ T cells because pre-ART samples had limited cell numbers.

Sequences SGHTA (CDR1) and FQGNSA (CDR2) are obtained from the germline V gene. V drops 5 bases and J drops 4 bases, leaving 14 bases in between. The CDR3 runs 14 amino acids, cysteine and phenylalanine included. This entry keeps only the CDR3 DNA: 42 bases, framed from base 1. Participants were included only if at least one PBMC sample before ART initiation and at least two post-ART samples were available. Treatment was received in the United States of America by all participants with HIV. Before DNA extraction, cryopreserved samples containing about 0.95-10 million PBMC were thawed and washed. At the time of the earliest PBMC sample, participants with HIV were aged between about 20 and 60 years. Per participant, PBMC samples came from 1-4 timepoints prior to ART initiation and 2-8 timepoints following ART initiation, for a median of 7 samples. For every participant, serial HIV viral load, CD4+ T-cell count, ART history and demographic data were obtained. A Qiagen kit on a QIAcube was used to extract genomic DNA from unsorted PBMC, with samples processed in batches of 12.

The receptor chain draws on TRBV7-2 and TRBJ1-1; TRBD1 could be the D gene, as 5 bases match. This TCR was sampled from a man aged 50 or older with HIV. The material was unsorted PBMCs, obtained 1.2 years after starting antiretroviral therapy. The bases read TGTGCCAGCAGCATCTCGGGACGGCCCACTGAAGCTTTCTTT. This sequence encodes CASSISGRPTEAFF.